The sequence of this T cell receptor beta chain was determined in a study of cytomegalovirus exposure and HLA in healthy donors. Study-level findings and limits: Presence/absence analyses treated sequencing depth as roughly uniform across donors. Previous analysis showed most TCR beta V segments were productive about 90% or about 30% of the time. Evidence from a later analysis indicated that most CMV-associated TCR beta chains looked HLA-restricted.

J lost 3 bases, V lost 2 bases, and 4 bases had no gene match. CDR1 is SGDLS and CDR2 is YYNGEE in the germline V gene. The CDR3 spans 15 residues. Healthy bone marrow donors formed the donor group. The PCR used 60 Vbeta and 13 Jbeta primers. Assay used: immunoSEQ multiplex PCR; TCRdb lists only in-frame clones, some missing. The data show around 200,000 clones, with 65% to 75% seen just once and 4% to 5% held by the top ten. This clone was counted only a few times. Its antigen remains unidentified. The sample carries other DNA sequences with the same CDR3. Sequenced: PBMCs. The chain carries TRBV9 and TRBJ1-1; 10 bases are a match to TRBD1. The TCR comes from a man aged 30-40 years in good health and CMV-seropositive. The DNA of the CDR3 is TGTGCCAGCAGCGTGGGGGACAGGGGATACACTGAAGCTTTCTTT. This translates into CASSVGDRGYTEAFF.